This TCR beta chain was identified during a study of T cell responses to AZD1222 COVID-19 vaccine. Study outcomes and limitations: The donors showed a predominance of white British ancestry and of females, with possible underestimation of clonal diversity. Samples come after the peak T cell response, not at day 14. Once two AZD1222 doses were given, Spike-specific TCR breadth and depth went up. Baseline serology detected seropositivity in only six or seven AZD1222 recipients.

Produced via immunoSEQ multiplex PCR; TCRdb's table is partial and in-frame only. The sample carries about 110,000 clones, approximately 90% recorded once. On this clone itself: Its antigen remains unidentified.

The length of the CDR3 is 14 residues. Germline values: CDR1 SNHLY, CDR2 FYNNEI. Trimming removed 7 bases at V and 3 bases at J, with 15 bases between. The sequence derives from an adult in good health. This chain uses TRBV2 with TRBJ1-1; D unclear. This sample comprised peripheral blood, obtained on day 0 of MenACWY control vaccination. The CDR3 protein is CASNRRNGDTEAFF. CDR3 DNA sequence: TGTGCCAGCAACCGCCGGAACGGCGACACTGAAGCTTTCTTT.